This TCR beta chain appears in the sequencing data of a study of T cell changes during pregnancy in multiple sclerosis (dated by TCRdb to between 2018 and 2021). For the study in its entirety: The study looked at changes in the T cell repertoire across pregnancy in women with multiple sclerosis.

This clone was seen a single time. What this receptor recognizes is not known. No much larger clone is present one base from it, and per-base qualities are unavailable. Library prep was done by the immunoSEQ multiplex PCR assay. TCRdb mirrors the immuneACCESS table, restricted to in-frame sequences. Some clones are absent from its copies; in checked studies, under half trace to an unresolved V gene, and the reason for the others is unknown. In all, the sample holds 80,000 or so clones, and approximately 90% of those were seen once. Of the sample, about 2.5% is held by the ten largest clones. This receptor was identified in a female donor with multiple sclerosis, enrolled in a pregnancy study. The source material was peripheral blood, sampled before pregnancy.

Here the CDR3 is given as CASSYDSHQPQHF. The bases are TGTGCCAGCAGTTACGACAGCCATCAGCCCCAGCATTTT. The V gene is TRBV6-6 and the J gene is TRBJ1-5; D gene: possibly TRBD1, on 5 matching bases. From the cysteine up to the phenylalanine, the CDR3 has a length of 13 residues. Of the read, only the CDR3 DNA is kept; its 39 bases are in frame from base 1. The germline V gene encodes CDR1 MNHNY and CDR2 SVGAGI (reference sequence). V loses 2 bases, J loses 5 bases, and the germline ends lie 7 bases apart.